A single sample gave rise to the 29 T cell receptor beta chains below, sequenced in a study of blood T cells in healthy people across ages. The authors ran a second PCR of roughly 6 to 12 cycles using a sample-barcoded 5' primer and a J-beta primer mix. TCRdb recomputed calls from the 5' RACE reads with MiXCR, one row per CDR3 protein. The top ten hold roughly a tenth of the sample, which has more than 750,000 distinct CDR3 sequences, just under 30% seen once. The same data also contributed to another study, on T cells of mothers and their children.

Material: blood. These receptors were obtained from a middle-aged woman in good health.

This chain links TRBV20-1 with TRBJ2-5, with D possibly being TRBD1 (6 bases). Germline V gene data show CDR1 as DFQATT and CDR2 as SNEGSKA (reference sequence). CDR3 length: 15 residues. V was shortened by 1 base and J by 5 bases, with 17 bases between the two germline ends. The CDR3 DNA follows: TGCAGTGCTAGAGTCCCGACAGGTTCACAGGAGACCCAGTACTTC. It yields the protein CSARVPTGSQETQYF.

The rearrangement uses TRBV6-5 and TRBJ2-1; the match to TRBD2 covers 8 bases. The end of the DNA aligns better with TRBJ2-7, so the J call may be wrong. From germline, CDR1 is MNHEY and CDR2 SVGAGI. This CDR3 is 15 amino acids long. In DNA, the CDR3 is TGTGCCAGCAGTTACGCGGGGGGCGGCAACAATGAGCAGTACTTC. This gives the protein CASSYAGGGNNEQYF.

This chain connects TRBV19 to TRBJ2-4, with D possibly matching TRBD2 (5 bases). TRBJ2-7 matches the DNA end more closely, so the J call is doubtful. CDR1 is LNHDA, CDR2 SQIVND, per germline (reference sequence). The CDR3 is made up of 13 amino acids. The CDR3 spells CASSKIRGDEQYF. CDR3 coding DNA: TGTGCCAGTAGTAAAATTCGGGGTGACGAGCAGTACTTC.

This clonotype was counted many times. The V gene is TRBV20-1, the J gene TRBJ2-7; TRBD1 is a possible D gene (5 bases). There are 14 residues in the CDR3. V lost 6 bases and J lost 1, with 16 bases in between. Germline lookup yields CDR1 DFQATT and CDR2 SNEGSKA (reference sequence). DNA of the CDR3: TGCAGTGCCCCGGACAACCAGGGATCCTACGAGCAGTACTTC. This translates into CSAPDNQGSYEQYF.

With respect to this clonotype: A much larger clone sits a single nucleotide away, making a read error possible. This chain uses TRBV10-3 with TRBJ2-1, with D perhaps being TRBD1 or TRBD2 (5 bases each). The CDR3 length is 14 residues. Germline CDR1 is ENHRY and CDR2 is SYGVKD. The V and J ends lost 4 bases and 3 bases respectively, with 10 bases between them. CDR3 region: CAISGQGDYNEQFF. In DNA form, the CDR3 reads TGTGCCATCAGTGGGCAGGGAGACTACAATGAGCAGTTCTTC.

This clonotype was detected ten times or more. The V and J genes are TRBV20-1 and TRBJ2-7, with D possibly being TRBD2 (6 bases). Trimming pared 0 bases from V and 0 bases from J, leaving 9 bases between. This CDR3 contains 14 residues. Germline-derived CDR1 and CDR2 are DFQATT and SNEGSKA (reference sequence). The CDR3 sequence: CSARDVGGSYEQYF. The CDR3 region has the DNA TGCAGTGCTAGAGATGTGGGGGGCTCCTACGAGCAGTACTTC.

The rearrangement uses TRBV28 and TRBJ2-3, with D possibly TRBD1 on 5 matching bases. The V end was cut by 5 bases, the J end by 2 bases, with 11 bases between. The CDR3 runs 14 residues. Germline V gives CDR1 MDHEN, CDR2 SYDVKM. CDR3 region: CASSRQGNTDTQYF. CDR3 coding DNA: TGTGCCAGCAGTCGCCAGGGCAACACAGATACGCAGTATTTT.

This clonotype came up a few times. The rearrangement links TRBV28 to TRBJ1-2, with 8 nucleotides matching TRBD1. Looked up from germline, CDR1 is MDHEN and CDR2 is SYDVKM. Trimming removed 11 bases from V and 1 base from J; junction bases left unmatched: 12. The CDR3 is 15 residues long. The CDR3, as DNA: TGTGCCTCGGGAGGAACAGGGGGTCGTAACTATGGCTACACCTTC. Amino acids: CASGGTGGRNYGYTF.

The CDR3, as DNA: TGTGCCAGCAGCCGGAAATGGACAGGGGGATACGAGCAGTACTTC. Its translation: CASSRKWTGGYEQYF. The chain employs TRBV3-1 and TRBJ2-4; 10 bases agree with TRBD1. The end of the DNA fits TRBJ2-7 better, so the J call may be wrong. The CDR3 spans 15 residues. Germline values: CDR1 LGHDT, CDR2 YNNKEL (reference sequence).

This chain connects TRBV20-1 to TRBJ2-1; tentative D call: TRBD1 (6 bases). V was pared by 5 bases and J by 2 bases, with 13 bases between. The CDR3 has 14 residues. Per the germline V gene, CDR1 is DFQATT and CDR2 is SNEGSKA (reference sequence). CDR3 region: CSAGGGATYNEQFF. The CDR3, as DNA: TGCAGTGCTGGGGGCGGAGCTACCTACAATGAGCAGTTCTTC.

V gene TRBV7-2 combines with J gene TRBJ1-2, with 9 bases that match TRBD1. CDR1 SGHTA and CDR2 FQGNSA come from the germline V gene. J lost 8 bases, V lost 5 bases, and 6 bases had no gene match. The CDR3 totals 13 residues. This CDR3 is CASSNGQGRGYTF. The CDR3 nucleotides are TGTGCCAGCAGCAACGGACAGGGGAGAGGCTACACCTTC.

This chain joins TRBV21-1 and TRBJ2-4; TRBD2 reflects the table's D call only, with no check against the DNA. The J call may not be correct, given that the DNA end is closer to TRBJ2-7. TRBV21-1 is classified as a pseudogene. The CDR3 is made up of 13 amino acids. The CDR3 sequence: CASLARRVSEQYF. CDR3 nucleotide sequence: TGTGCCAGTCTCGCGCGGAGGGTTTCCGAGCAGTACTTC.

V and J are TRBV12-3 or TRBV12-4 and TRBJ1-1; D ambiguous. Trimming took 7 bases from V and 4 from J, leaving 19 bases between them. The CDR3 contains 15 residues. CDR3 DNA sequence: TGTGCCAGCATACCTAGGGAGGCTGGTGGCACTGAAGCTTTCTTT. Its translation is CASIPREAGGTEAFF.

The chain links TRBV7-9 to TRBJ1-1; D gene unclear. Trimming cost V 5 bases and J 13 bases, with 14 bases left between them. This CDR3 region has 11 residues. Germline V CDR1 and CDR2: SEHNR, FQNEAQ (reference sequence). CDR3 nucleotide sequence: TGTGCCAGCAGCCCTGGTTTGGGCGGTTTCTTT. It yields the protein CASSPGLGGFF.

As regards this clonotype: Germline and junction disagree at one end, which may indicate a read error. V and J are TRBV7-2 and TRBJ1-5; D possibly corresponds to TRBD1 (6 bases). Germline lookup yields CDR1 SGHTA and CDR2 FQGNSA. The CDR3 is 14 residues long. The CDR3, as DNA: TGTGCCAGCGGCTTACAGGGTTTCAATCAGCCCCAGCATTTT. It translates to CASGLQGFNQPQHF. The whole variable domain, filled in from reference TRBV7-2 and TRBJ1-5, reads GAGVSQSPSNKVTEKGKDVELRCDPISGHTALYWYRQSLGQGLEFLIYFQGNSAPDKSGLPSDRFSAERTGGSVSTLTIQRTQQEDSAVYLCASGLQGFNQPQHFGDGTRLSIL.

This clonotype came up many times. The chain links TRBV18 to TRBJ2-1; 10 positions match TRBD1. Germline lookup yields CDR1 KGHSH and CDR2 LQKENI. This CDR3 spans 16 amino acids. The J segment lost 5 bases and the V segment lost 3 bases, leaving 7 bases of the junction unmatched. CDR3 nucleotide sequence: TGTGCCAGCTCACCGGACAGGGGGAGGGCGAACAATGAGCAGTTCTTC. Residues: CASSPDRGRANNEQFF.

This clonotype was seen repeatedly, ten times or more. This chain links TRBV13 with TRBJ2-7; D ambiguous. Trimming took off 7 bases at V and 1 base at J, with 20 bases between the two ends. Germline CDR1 PRHDT, CDR2 FYEKMQ (reference sequence). This CDR3 spans 16 amino acids. The CDR3 here is CASIRRSGMRSYEQYF. The CDR3 coding sequence is TGTGCCAGCATCCGCAGATCAGGTATGCGGTCCTACGAGCAGTACTTC.

This chain uses TRBV7-2 with TRBJ2-1, with 7 bases lining up with TRBD2. Per germline, CDR1 SGHTA and CDR2 FQGNSA. The CDR3 is made up of 16 amino acids. V lost 5 bases, J lost 1 base, and 8 bases stayed unmatched. This CDR3 is CASSRSGAPSYNEQFF. The CDR3 DNA is TGTGCCAGCAGCCGAAGCGGGGCACCTTCCTACAATGAGCAGTTCTTC.

This clonotype was counted a few times. This chain connects TRBV30 to TRBJ1-5; D ambiguous. The CDR3 totals 13 residues. V shed 0 bases and J shed 5 bases, with 8 bases lying between them. CDR1 and CDR2 from the germline V gene are GTSNPN and SVGIG (reference sequence). CDR3 DNA: TGTGCCTGGAGTGTCGGGGATCATCAGCCCCAGCATTTT. Its translation is CAWSVGDHQPQHF.

The chain couples TRBV6-2 or TRBV6-3 to TRBJ2-1; 14 bases map to TRBD2. Germline loops: CDR1 MNHEY, CDR2 SVGEGT. Trimming removed 6 bases from V and 3 bases from J; junction bases left unmatched: 16. The CDR3 loop spans 20 amino acids. Written as DNA, the CDR3 is TGTGCCAGCAGCGACCCAGGGACTAGCGGGGGCCCGTTGGGCTACAATGAGCAGTTCTTC. This encodes CASSDPGTSGGPLGYNEQFF.

The chain combines TRBV7-2 with TRBJ1-6, with D uncertain. The V and J ends lost 3 bases and 7 bases respectively, with 13 bases between them. Germline values: CDR1 SGHTA, CDR2 FQGNSA. The CDR3 length is 15 residues. The CDR3 DNA reads as TGTGCCAGCAGCTTTCGTACTAGTATGAATTCACCCCTCCACTTT. It is translated as CASSFRTSMNSPLHF.

This chain connects TRBV7-2 to TRBJ2-7, with 9 positions matching TRBD1. V shed 5 bases, J shed 9 bases, and the junction held 8 bases outside the gene matches. CDR3 length: 13 amino acids. Per the germline V gene, CDR1 is SGHTA and CDR2 is FQGNSA. CDR3 sequence (DNA): TGTGCCAGCAGCAGCCAGGACAGGGGAGGGCAGTACTTC. Amino acids: CASSSQDRGGQYF.

This sequence joins TRBV28 and TRBJ2-1; 9 nucleotides line up with TRBD2. V was pared by 5 bases and J by 4 bases, with 15 bases of the junction left unmatched. Per germline, CDR1 MDHEN and CDR2 SYDVKM. The CDR3 is made up of 18 amino acids. DNA of the CDR3: TGTGCCAGCAGTCCAACCACAGGGCGGGAGGGCTTTTACAATGAGCAGTTCTTC. This sequence encodes CASSPTTGREGFYNEQFF.

The V call is TRBV27, the J call TRBJ1-1, with D maybe TRBD1 (6 bases). Germline CDR1 MNHEY, CDR2 SMNVEV (reference sequence). The CDR3 is 15 residues long. The V end lost 5 bases, the J end lost 1 base, and 14 bases lay between the germline ends. The CDR3 loop reads CASSGMDRKNTEAFF. CDR3 coding DNA: TGTGCCAGCAGTGGGATGGACAGAAAGAACACTGAAGCTTTCTTT.

The rearrangement uses TRBV2 and TRBJ2-5; D possibly corresponds to TRBD1 (6 bases). Looked up from germline, CDR1 is SNHLY and CDR2 is FYNNEI. The germline V and J ends were trimmed by 7 bases and 3 bases, with 12 bases remaining between them. The CDR3 consists of 13 residues. As DNA, the CDR3 is TGTGCCAGCATCCGACAGGAAAAAGAGACCCAGTACTTC. Its translation is CASIRQEKETQYF.

The CDR3 region is CSAIPGQWFRETQYF. The CDR3 DNA is TGCAGTGCTATCCCGGGACAGTGGTTCAGAGAGACCCAGTACTTC. The chain combines TRBV20-1 with TRBJ2-5; 7 positions match TRBD1. V lost 4 bases to trimming and J lost 4 bases; unmatched junction nucleotides: 12. The CDR3 runs 15 residues. CDR1 DFQATT and CDR2 SNEGSKA come from the germline V gene (reference sequence).

Concerning this clonotype: A much larger clone is a single base away; this may be a read error. V and J are TRBV27 and TRBJ2-5; 7 nucleotides line up with TRBD1. The J call could be wrong; TRBJ2-1 is a better fit for the DNA end. This CDR3 is built from 14 residues. Germline loops: CDR1 MNHEY, CDR2 SMNVEV (reference sequence). In DNA form, the CDR3 reads TGTGCCAGCAGCAGACCAGGGGGAAAGGAGACCCAGTTCTTC. It encodes CASSRPGGKETQFF.

The V call is TRBV7-9, the J call TRBJ1-3; D possibly corresponds to TRBD1 (5 bases). Trimming cost V 5 bases and J 0 bases, with 17 bases left between them. Germline CDR1 reads SEHNR; CDR2 reads FQNEAQ (reference sequence). The CDR3 is 17 residues long. The CDR3 nucleotides are TGTGCCAGCAGCCCACCCATGAGGGGAAACTCTGGAAACACCATATATTTT. It specifies CASSPPMRGNSGNTIYF.

The chain joins TRBV4-1 to TRBJ1-1; D not resolved. The germline V and J ends were trimmed by 3 bases and 11 bases, with 19 bases remaining between them. The CDR3 loop spans 14 amino acids. The germline gives CDR1 MGHRA, CDR2 YSYEKL. CDR3 protein: CASSQGRPEVGAFF. CDR3 nucleotides: TGCGCCAGCAGCCAGGGCAGACCGGAGGTGGGGGCTTTCTTT.